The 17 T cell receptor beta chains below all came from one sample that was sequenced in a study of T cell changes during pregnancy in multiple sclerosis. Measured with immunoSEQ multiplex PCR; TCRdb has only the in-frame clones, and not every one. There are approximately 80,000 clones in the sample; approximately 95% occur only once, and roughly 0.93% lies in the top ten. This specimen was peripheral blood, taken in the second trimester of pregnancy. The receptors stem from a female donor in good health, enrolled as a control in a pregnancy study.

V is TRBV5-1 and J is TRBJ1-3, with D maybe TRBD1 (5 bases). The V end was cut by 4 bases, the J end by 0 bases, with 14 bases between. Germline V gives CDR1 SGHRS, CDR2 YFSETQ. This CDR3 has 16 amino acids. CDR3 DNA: TGCGCCAGCAGCGCAGGGTCTATTGTCTCTGGAAACACCATATATTTT. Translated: CASSAGSIVSGNTIYF. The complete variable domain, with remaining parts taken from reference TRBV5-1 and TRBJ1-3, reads KAGVTQTPRYLIKTRGQQVTLSCSPISGHRSVSWYQQTPGQGLQFLFEYFSETQRNKGNFPGRFSGRQFSNSRSEMNVSTLELGDSALYLCASSAGSIVSGNTIYFGEGSWLTVV.

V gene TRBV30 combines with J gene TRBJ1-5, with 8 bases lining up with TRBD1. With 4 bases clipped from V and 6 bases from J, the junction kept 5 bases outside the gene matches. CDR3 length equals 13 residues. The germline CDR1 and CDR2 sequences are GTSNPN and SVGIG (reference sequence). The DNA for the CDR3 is TGTGCCTGGACACCAGGGGGCTCTCAGCCCCAGCATTTT. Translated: CAWTPGGSQPQHF.

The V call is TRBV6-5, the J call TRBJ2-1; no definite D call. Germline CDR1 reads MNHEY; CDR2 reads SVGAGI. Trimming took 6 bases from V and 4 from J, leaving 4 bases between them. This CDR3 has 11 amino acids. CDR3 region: CASRTYNEQFF. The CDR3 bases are TGTGCCAGCAGGACATACAATGAGCAGTTCTTC.

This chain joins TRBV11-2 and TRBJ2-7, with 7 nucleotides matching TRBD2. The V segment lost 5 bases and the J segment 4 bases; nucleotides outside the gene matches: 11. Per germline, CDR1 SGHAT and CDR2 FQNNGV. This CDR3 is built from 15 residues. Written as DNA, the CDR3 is TGTGCCAGCAGCCCACTAGGCGGGAGATCTTACGAGCAGTACTTC. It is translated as CASSPLGGRSYEQYF.

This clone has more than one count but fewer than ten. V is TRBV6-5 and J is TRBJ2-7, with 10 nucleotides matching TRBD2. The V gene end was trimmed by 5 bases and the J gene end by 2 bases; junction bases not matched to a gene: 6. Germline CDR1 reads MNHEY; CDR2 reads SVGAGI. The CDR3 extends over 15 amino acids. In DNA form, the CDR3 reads TGTGCCAGCAGTAAGCGGACTAGCGGAGCCTACGAGCAGTACTTC. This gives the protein CASSKRTSGAYEQYF.

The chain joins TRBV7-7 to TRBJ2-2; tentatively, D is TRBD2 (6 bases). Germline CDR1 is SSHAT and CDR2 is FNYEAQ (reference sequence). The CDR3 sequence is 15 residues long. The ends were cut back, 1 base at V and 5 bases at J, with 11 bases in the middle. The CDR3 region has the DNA TGTGCCAGCAGCTTAGGCCTAGCGATGACCGGGGAGCTGTTTTTT. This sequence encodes CASSLGLAMTGELFF.

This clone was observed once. The CDR3 reads CASSLLGTSGLYEQYF. The CDR3 coding sequence is TGTGCCAGCAGCTTACTCGGGACTAGCGGACTATACGAGCAGTACTTC. V is TRBV7-2 and J is TRBJ2-7; 11 bases line up with TRBD2. The germline gives CDR1 SGHTA, CDR2 FQGNSA. The CDR3 has 16 amino acids. The V and J ends lost 2 bases and 4 bases, in that order; junction bases with no gene match: 7.

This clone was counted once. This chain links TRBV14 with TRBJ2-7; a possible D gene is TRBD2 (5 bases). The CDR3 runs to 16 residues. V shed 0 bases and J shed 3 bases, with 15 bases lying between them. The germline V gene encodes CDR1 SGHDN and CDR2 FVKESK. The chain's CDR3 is CASSQERGLEDYEQYF. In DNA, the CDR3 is TGTGCCAGCAGCCAAGAAAGAGGACTCGAGGACTACGAGCAGTACTTC.

This CDR3 reads CASSLTPGQGISEQYF. The CDR3 DNA reads TGTGCCAGCAGCTTGACGCCGGGACAGGGGATTAGCGAGCAGTACTTC. This chain joins TRBV5-5 and TRBJ2-7, with TRBD1 matching 10 bases. Germline assignment: CDR1 SGHKS and CDR2 YYEKEE (reference sequence). This CDR3 is built from 16 residues. V lost 1 base, J lost 6 bases, and 10 bases stayed unmatched.

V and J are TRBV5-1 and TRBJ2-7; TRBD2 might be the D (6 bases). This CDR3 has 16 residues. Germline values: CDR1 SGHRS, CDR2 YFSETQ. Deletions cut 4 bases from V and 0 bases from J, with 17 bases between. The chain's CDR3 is CASSQISRGTSYEQYF. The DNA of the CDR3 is TGCGCCAGCAGCCAAATCTCGCGCGGGACCTCCTACGAGCAGTACTTC.

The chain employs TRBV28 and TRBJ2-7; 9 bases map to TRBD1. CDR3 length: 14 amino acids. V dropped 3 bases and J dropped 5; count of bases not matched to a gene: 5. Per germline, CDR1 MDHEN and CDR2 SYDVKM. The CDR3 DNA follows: TGTGCCAGCAGTTTGGGGACAGGGATCGACGAGCAGTACTTC. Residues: CASSLGTGIDEQYF.

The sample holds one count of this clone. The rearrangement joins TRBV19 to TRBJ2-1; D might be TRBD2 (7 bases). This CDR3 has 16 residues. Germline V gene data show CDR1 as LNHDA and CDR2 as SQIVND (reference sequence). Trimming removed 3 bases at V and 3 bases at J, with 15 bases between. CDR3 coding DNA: TGTGCCAGTAGTATTCTGAGGGGGGGGGTCTACAATGAGCAGTTCTTC. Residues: CASSILRGGVYNEQFF.

The CDR3 sequence is CASSVEGLRDTGELFF. CDR3 DNA: TGTGCCAGCAGTGTGGAGGGTTTGAGGGACACCGGGGAGCTGTTTTTT. The chain is built from TRBV2 and TRBJ2-2; possibly TRBD2 for D (6 bases). This CDR3 spans 16 amino acids. Germline V lookup: CDR1 SNHLY, CDR2 FYNNEI. V dropped 4 bases and J dropped 3 bases, with 15 bases sitting between them.

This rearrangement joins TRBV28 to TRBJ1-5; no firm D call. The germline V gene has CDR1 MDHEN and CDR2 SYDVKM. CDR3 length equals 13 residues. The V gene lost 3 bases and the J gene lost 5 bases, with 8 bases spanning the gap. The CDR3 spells CASSFGRDQPQHF. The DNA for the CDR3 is TGTGCCAGCAGTTTTGGGCGGGATCAGCCCCAGCATTTT.

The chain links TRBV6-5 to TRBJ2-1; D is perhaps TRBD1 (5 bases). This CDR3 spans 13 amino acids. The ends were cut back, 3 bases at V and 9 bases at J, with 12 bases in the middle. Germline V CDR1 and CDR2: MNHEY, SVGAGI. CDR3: CASSYAGQGEQFF. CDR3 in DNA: TGTGCCAGCAGTTATGCAGGGCAGGGTGAGCAGTTCTTC.

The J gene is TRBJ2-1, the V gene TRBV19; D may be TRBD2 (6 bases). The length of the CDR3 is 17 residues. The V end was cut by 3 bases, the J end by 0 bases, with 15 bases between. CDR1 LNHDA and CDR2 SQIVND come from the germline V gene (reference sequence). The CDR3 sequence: CASSIWGLLSSYNEQFF. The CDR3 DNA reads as TGTGCCAGTAGTATTTGGGGACTCCTGAGCTCCTACAATGAGCAGTTCTTC.

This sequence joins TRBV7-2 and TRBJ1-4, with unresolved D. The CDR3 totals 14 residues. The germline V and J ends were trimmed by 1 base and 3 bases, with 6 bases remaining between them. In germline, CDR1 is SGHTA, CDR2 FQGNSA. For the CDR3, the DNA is TGTGCCAGCAGCTTAGGGCGGGCTAATGAAAAACTGTTTTTT. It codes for CASSLGRANEKLFF.